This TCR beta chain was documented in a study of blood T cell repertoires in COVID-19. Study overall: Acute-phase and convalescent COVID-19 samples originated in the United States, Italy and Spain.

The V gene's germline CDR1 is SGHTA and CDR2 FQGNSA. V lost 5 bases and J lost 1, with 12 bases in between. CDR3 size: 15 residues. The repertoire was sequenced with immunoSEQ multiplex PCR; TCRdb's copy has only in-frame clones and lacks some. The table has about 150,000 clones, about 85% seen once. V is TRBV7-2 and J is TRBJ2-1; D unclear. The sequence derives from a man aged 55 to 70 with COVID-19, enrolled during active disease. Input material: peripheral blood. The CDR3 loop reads CASSPLTGSYNEQFF. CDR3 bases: TGTGCCAGCAGCCCATTGACCGGGTCCTACAATGAGCAGTTCTTC.